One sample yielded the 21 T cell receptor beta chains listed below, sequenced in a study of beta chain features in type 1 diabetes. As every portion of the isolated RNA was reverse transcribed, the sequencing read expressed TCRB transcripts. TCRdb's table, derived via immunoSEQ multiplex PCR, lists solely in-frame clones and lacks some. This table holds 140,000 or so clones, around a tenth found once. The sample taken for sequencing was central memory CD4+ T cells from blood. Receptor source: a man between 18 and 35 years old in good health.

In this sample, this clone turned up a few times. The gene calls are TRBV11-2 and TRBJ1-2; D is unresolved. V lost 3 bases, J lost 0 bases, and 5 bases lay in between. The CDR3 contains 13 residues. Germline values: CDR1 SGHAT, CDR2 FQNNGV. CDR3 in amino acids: CASSFPANYGYTF. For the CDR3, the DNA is TGTGCCAGCAGCTTCCCCGCTAACTATGGCTACACCTTC.

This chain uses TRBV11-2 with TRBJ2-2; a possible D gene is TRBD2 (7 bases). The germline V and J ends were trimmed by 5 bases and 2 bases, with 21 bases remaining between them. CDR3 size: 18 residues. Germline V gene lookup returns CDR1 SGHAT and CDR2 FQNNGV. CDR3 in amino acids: CASSQRGGVRKNTGELFF. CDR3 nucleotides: TGTGCCAGCAGCCAGAGGGGGGGAGTTAGGAAAAACACCGGGGAGCTGTTTTTT.

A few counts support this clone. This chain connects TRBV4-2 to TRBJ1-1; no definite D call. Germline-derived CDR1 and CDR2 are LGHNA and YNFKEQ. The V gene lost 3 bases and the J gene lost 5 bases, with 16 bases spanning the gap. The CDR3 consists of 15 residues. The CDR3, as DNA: TGTGCCAGCAGCCAGGCCCTGGACGGGAGGACTGAAGCTTTCTTT. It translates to CASSQALDGRTEAFF.

The CDR3 bases are TGTGCCAGCAGCTCCAATCGGGGGAGCACAGATACGCAGTATTTT. Translating it yields CASSSNRGSTDTQYF. The chain combines TRBV7-3 with TRBJ2-3; possibly TRBD2 for D (6 bases). Germline CDR1 and CDR2: SGHTA and FQGTGA. V dropped 4 bases and J dropped 0 bases, with 11 bases sitting between them. This CDR3 region has 15 residues.

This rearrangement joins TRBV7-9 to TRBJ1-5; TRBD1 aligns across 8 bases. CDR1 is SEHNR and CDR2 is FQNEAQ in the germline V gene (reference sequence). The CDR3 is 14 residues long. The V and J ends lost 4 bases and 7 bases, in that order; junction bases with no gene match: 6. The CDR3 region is CASSSQGAGQPQHF. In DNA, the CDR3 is TGTGCCAGCAGCTCCCAGGGGGCCGGGCAGCCCCAGCATTTT.

The chain's CDR3 is CASSTRGLAPYNEQFF. The CDR3 DNA reads as TGTGCCAGCAGCACGAGAGGACTAGCACCCTACAATGAGCAGTTCTTC. This chain links TRBV7-3 with TRBJ2-1; TRBD2 matches 8 bases. CDR1 is SGHTA, CDR2 FQGTGA, per germline. The V segment lost 5 bases and the J segment 2 bases; nucleotides outside the gene matches: 8. The CDR3 runs 16 residues.

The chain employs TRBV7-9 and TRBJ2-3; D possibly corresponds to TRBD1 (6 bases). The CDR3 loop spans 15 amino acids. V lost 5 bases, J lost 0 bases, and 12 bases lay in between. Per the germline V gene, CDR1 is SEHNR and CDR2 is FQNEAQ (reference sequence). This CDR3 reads CASSLSGVSTDTQYF. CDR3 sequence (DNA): TGTGCCAGCAGCCTTTCAGGGGTCAGCACAGATACGCAGTATTTT. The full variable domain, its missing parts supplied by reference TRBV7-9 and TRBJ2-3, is DTGVSQNPRHKITKRGQNVTFRCDPISEHNRLYWYRQTLGQGPEFLTYFQNEAQLEKSRLLSDRFSAERPKGSFSTLEIQRTEQGDSAMYLCASSLSGVSTDTQYFGPGTRLTVL.

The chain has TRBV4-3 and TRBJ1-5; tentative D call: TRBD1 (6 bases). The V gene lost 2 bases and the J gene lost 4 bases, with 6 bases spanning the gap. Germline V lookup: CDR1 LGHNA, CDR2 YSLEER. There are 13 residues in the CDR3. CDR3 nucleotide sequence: TGCGCCAGCAGCCAACAGGGGAATCAGCCCCAGCATTTT. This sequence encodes CASSQQGNQPQHF.

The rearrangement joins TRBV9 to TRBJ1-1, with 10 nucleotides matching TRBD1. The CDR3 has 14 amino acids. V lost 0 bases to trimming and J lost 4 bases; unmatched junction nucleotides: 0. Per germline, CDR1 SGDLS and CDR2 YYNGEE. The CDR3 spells CASSVGTGGTEAFF. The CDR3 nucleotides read TGTGCCAGCAGCGTAGGGACAGGGGGCACTGAAGCTTTCTTT.

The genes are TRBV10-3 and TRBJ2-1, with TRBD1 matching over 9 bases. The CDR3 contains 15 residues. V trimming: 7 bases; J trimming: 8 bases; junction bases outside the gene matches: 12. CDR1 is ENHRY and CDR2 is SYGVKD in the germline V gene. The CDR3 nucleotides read TGTGCCATCATGACCTCGGACAGGGGCGGGGATGAGCAGTTCTTC. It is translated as CAIMTSDRGGDEQFF.

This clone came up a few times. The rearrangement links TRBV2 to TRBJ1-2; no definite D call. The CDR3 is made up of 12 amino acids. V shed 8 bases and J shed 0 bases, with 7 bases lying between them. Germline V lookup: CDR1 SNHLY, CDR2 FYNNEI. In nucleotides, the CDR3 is TGTGCCAGCGGGCGAGCTAACTATGGCTACACCTTC. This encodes CASGRANYGYTF.

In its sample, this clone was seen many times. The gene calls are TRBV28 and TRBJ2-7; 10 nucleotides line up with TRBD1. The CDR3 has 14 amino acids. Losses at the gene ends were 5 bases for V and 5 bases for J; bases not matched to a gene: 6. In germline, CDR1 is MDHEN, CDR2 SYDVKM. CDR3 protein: CASSATGTGDEQYF. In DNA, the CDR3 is TGTGCCAGCAGTGCAACCGGGACAGGGGACGAGCAGTACTTC.

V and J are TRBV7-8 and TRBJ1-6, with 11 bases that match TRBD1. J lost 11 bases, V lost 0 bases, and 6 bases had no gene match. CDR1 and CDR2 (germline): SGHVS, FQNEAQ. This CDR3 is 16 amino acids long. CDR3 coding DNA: TGTGCCAGCAGCTTAGCGTGGACAGGGGGCCGGCCACCCCTCCACTTT. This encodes CASSLAWTGGRPPLHF.

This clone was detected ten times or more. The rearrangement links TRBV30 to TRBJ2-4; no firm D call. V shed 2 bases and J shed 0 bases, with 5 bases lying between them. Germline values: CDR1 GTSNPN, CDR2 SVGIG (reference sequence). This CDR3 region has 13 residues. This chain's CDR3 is CAWSPQAKNIQYF. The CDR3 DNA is TGTGCCTGGAGTCCACAAGCCAAAAACATTCAGTACTTC.

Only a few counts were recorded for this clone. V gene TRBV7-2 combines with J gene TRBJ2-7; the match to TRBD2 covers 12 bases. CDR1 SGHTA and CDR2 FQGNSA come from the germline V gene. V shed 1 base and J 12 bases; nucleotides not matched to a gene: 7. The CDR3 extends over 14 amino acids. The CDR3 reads CASSLGVPSGGGYF. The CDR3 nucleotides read TGTGCCAGCAGCTTAGGAGTCCCTAGCGGGGGGGGGTACTTC.

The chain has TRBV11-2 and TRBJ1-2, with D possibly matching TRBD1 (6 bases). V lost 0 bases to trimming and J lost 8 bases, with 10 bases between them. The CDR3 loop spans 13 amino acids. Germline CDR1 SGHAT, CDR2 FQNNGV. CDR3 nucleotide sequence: TGTGCCAGCAGCTTAGACAGGGGCTTCGGCTACACCTTC. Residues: CASSLDRGFGYTF.

The CDR3 DNA sequence: TGTGCCAGCAGCTTCGACAGGAGAGAGACCCAGTACTTC. Translating it yields CASSFDRRETQYF. This chain uses TRBV7-2 with TRBJ2-5; possibly TRBD1 for D (6 bases). V was pared by 3 bases and J by 4 bases, with 9 bases between. The germline V gene has CDR1 SGHTA and CDR2 FQGNSA. The length of the CDR3 is 13 residues.

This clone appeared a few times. The CDR3 region is CASSIYGGGRNTDTQYF. CDR3 nucleotide sequence: TGTGCCAGTAGTATATATGGCGGGGGGCGAAACACAGATACGCAGTATTTT. V gene TRBV19 combines with J gene TRBJ2-3; 8 nucleotides match TRBD2. Germline CDR1 LNHDA, CDR2 SQIVND (reference sequence). The CDR3 runs 17 residues. Trimming cost V 2 bases and J 2 bases; bases outside gene matches: 9. Full variable domain (missing parts from reference TRBV19 and TRBJ2-3): DGGITQSPKYLFRKEGQNVTLSCEQNLNHDAMYWYRQDPGQGLRLIYYSQIVNDFQKGDIAEGYSVSREKKESFPLTVTSAQKNPTAFYLCASSIYGGGRNTDTQYFGPGTRLTVL.

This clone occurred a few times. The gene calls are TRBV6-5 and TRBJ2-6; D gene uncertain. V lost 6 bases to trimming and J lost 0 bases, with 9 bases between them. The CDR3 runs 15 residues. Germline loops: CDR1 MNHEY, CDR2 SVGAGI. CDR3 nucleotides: TGTGCCAGCAGCCCAGTTACCTCTGGGGCCAACGTCCTGACTTTC. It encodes CASSPVTSGANVLTF.

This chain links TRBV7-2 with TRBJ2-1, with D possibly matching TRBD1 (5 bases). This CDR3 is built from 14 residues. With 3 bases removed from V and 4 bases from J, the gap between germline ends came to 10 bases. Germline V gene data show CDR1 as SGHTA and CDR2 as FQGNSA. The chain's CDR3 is CASSFDKGYNEQFF. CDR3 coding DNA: TGTGCCAGCAGCTTTGATAAGGGGTACAATGAGCAGTTCTTC.

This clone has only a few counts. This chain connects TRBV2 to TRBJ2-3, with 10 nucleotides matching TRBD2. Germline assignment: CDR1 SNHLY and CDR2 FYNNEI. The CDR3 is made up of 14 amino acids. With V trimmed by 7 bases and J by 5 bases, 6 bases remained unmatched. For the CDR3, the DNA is TGTGCCAGCACGATGCTAGCGGGGGTAGATACGCAGTATTTT. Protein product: CASTMLAGVDTQYF.